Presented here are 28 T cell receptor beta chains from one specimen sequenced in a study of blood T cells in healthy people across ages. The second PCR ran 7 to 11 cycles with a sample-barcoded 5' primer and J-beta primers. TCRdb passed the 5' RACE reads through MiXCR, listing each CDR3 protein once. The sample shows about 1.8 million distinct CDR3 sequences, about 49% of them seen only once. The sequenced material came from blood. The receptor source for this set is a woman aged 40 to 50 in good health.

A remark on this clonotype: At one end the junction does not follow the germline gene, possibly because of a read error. The DNA for the CDR3 is TGTGCCAGCAGTAGCGGGTCGTCTGGTGGTACGCAGTATTTT. Its protein is CASSSGSSGGTQYF. The chain uses TRBV10-3 and TRBJ2-3; TRBD2 aligns across 7 bases. Germline V gene sequence: CDR1 ENHRY, CDR2 SYGVKD. This CDR3 region has 14 residues.

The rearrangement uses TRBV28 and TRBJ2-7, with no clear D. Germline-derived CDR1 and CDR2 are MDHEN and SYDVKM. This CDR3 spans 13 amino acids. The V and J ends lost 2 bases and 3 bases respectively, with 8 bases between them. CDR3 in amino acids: CASSLPALYEQYF. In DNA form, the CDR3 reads TGTGCCAGCAGTTTACCCGCCCTCTACGAGCAGTACTTC.

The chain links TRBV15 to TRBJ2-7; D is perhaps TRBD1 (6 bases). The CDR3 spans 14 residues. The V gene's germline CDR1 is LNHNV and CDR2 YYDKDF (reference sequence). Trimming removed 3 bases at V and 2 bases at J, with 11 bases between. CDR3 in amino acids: CATSSGDITYEQYF. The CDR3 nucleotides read TGTGCCACCAGCAGCGGGGACATCACCTACGAGCAGTACTTC. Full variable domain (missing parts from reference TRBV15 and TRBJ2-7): DAMVIQNPRYQVTQFGKPVTLSCSQTLNHNVMYWYQQKSSQAPKLLFHYYDKDFNNEADTPDNFQSRRPNTSFCFLDIRSPGLGDTAMYLCATSSGDITYEQYFGPGTRLTVT.

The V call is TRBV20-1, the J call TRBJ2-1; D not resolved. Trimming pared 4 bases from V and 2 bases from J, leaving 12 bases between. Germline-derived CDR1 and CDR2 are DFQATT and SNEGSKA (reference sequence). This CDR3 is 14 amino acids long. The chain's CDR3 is CSANVGHPYNEQFF. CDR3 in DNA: TGCAGTGCTAACGTGGGCCATCCCTACAATGAGCAGTTCTTC.

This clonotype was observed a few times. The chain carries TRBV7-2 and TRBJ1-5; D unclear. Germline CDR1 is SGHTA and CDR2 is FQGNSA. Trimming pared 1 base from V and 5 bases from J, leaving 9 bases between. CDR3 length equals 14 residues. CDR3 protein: CASSLGGTHQPQHF. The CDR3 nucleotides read TGTGCCAGCAGCTTAGGAGGCACACATCAGCCCCAGCATTTT.

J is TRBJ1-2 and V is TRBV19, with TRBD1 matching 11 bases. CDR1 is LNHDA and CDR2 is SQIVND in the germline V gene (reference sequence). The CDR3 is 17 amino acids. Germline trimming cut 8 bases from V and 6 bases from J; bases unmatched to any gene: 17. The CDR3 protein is CASRRAGQGVNGHGYTF. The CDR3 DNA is TGTGCCAGTCGCCGCGCGGGACAGGGGGTGAACGGCCATGGCTACACCTTC.

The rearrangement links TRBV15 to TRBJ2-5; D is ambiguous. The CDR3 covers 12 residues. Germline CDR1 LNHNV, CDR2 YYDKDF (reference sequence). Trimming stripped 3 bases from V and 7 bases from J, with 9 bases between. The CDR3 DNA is TGTGCCACCAGCAGGGATAAAGGGACCCAGTACTTC. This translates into CATSRDKGTQYF.

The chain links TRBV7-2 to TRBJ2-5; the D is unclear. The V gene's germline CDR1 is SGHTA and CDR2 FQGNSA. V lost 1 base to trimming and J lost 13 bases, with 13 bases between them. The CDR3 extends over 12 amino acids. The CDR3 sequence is CASSLDRVRRYF. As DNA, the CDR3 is TGTGCCAGCAGCTTAGATAGGGTTCGTAGGTACTTC.

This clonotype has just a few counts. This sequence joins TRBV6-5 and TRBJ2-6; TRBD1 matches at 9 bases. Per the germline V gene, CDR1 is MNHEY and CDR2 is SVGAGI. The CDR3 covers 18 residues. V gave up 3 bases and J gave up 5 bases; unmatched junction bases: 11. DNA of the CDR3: TGTGCCAGCAGTTATGCCGGGACAGGGACTCTTAGGGCCAACGTCCTGACTTTC. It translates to CASSYAGTGTLRANVLTF.

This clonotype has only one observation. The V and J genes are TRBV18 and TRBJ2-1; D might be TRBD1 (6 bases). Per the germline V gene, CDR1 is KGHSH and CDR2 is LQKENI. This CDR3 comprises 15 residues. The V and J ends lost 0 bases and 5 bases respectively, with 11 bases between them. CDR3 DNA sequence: TGTGCCAGCTCACCACCGGTACAGGGCAACAATGAGCAGTTCTTC. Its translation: CASSPPVQGNNEQFF.

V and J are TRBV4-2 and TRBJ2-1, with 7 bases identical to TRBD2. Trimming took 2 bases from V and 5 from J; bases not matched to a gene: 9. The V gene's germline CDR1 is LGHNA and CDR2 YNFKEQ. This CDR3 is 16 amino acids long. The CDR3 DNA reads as TGTGCCAGCAGCCAACGGGCAGCGGGACTAAACAATGAGCAGTTCTTC. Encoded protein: CASSQRAAGLNNEQFF.

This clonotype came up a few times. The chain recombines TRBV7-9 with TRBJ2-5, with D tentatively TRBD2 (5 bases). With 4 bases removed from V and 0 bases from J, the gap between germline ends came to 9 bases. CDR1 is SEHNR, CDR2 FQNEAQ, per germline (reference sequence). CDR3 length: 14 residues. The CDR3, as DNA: TGTGCCAGCAGCTCTGGGGAGTACCAAGAGACCCAGTACTTC. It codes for CASSSGEYQETQYF.

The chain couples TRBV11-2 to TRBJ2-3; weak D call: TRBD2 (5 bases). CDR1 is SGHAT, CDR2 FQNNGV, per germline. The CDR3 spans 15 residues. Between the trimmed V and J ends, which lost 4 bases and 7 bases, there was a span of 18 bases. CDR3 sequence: CASSWTADSTYTQYF. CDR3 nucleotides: TGTGCCAGCAGCTGGACGGCGGACTCCACTTATACGCAGTATTTT.

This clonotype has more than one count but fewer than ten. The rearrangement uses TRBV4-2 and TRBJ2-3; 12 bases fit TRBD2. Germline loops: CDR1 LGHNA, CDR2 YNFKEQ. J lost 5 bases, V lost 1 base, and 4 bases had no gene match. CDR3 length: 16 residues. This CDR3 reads CASSQGTSGARDTQYF. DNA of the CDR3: TGTGCCAGCAGCCAAGGGACTAGCGGGGCGAGAGATACGCAGTATTTT.

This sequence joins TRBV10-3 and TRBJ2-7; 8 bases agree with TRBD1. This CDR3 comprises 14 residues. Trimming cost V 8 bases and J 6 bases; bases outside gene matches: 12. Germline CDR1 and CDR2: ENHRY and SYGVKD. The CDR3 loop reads CAIQTGAGGGEQYF. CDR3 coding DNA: TGTGCCATCCAAACCGGCGCAGGGGGCGGCGAGCAGTACTTC.

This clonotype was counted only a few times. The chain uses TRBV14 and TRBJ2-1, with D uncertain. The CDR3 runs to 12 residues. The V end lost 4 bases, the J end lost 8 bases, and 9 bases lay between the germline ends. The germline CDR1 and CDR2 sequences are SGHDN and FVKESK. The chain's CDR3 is CASSPHVHEQFF. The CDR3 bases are TGTGCCAGCAGCCCCCACGTCCATGAGCAGTTCTTC.

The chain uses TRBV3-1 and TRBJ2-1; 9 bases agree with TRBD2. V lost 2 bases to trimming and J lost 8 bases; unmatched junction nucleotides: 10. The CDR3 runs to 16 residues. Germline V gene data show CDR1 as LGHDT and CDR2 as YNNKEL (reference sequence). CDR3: CASSQLGLALYDEQFF. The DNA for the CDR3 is TGTGCCAGCAGCCAACTGGGACTAGCTCTTTACGATGAGCAGTTCTTC.

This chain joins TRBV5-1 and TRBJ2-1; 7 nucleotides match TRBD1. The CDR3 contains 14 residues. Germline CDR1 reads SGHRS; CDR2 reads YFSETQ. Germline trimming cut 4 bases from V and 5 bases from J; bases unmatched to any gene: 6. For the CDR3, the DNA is TGCGCCAGCAGCGCCGGGACAGTGAACAATGAGCAGTTCTTC. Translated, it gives CASSAGTVNNEQFF. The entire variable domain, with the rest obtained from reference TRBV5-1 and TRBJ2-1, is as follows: KAGVTQTPRYLIKTRGQQVTLSCSPISGHRSVSWYQQTPGQGLQFLFEYFSETQRNKGNFPGRFSGRQFSNSRSEMNVSTLELGDSALYLCASSAGTVNNEQFFGPGTRLTVL.

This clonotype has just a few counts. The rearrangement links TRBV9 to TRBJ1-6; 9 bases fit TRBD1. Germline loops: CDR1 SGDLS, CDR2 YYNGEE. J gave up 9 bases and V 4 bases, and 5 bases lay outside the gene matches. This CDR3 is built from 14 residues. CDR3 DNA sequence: TGTGCCAGCAGCAACCGGGACAGGGCTTCACCCCTCCACTTT. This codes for CASSNRDRASPLHF.

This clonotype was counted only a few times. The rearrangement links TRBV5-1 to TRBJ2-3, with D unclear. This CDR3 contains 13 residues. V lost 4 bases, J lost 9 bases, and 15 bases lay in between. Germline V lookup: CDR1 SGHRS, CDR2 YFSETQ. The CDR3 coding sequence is TGCGCCAGCAGCCCAGAGCTTTCAGGCACGCAGTATTTT. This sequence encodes CASSPELSGTQYF. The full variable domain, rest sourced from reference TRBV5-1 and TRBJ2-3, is KAGVTQTPRYLIKTRGQQVTLSCSPISGHRSVSWYQQTPGQGLQFLFEYFSETQRNKGNFPGRFSGRQFSNSRSEMNVSTLELGDSALYLCASSPELSGTQYFGPGTRLTVL.

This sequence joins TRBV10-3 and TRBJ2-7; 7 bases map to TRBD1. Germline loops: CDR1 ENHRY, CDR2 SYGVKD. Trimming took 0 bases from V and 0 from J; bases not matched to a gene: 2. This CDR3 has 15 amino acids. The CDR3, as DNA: TGTGCCATCAGTGAGTCTTGGGACAGCTCCTACGAGCAGTACTTC. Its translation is CAISESWDSSYEQYF.

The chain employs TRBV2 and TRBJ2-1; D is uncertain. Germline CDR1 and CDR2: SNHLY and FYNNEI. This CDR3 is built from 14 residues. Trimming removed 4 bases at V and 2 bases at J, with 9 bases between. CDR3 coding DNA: TGTGCCAGCAGTGCGACGGCTACCTACAATGAGCAGTTCTTC. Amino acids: CASSATATYNEQFF. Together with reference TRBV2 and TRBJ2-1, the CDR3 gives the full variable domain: EPEVTQTPSHQVTQMGQEVILRCVPISNHLYFYWYRQILGQKVEFLVSFYNNEISEKSEIFDDQFSVERPDGSNFTLKIRSTKLEDSAMYFCASSATATYNEQFFGPGTRLTVL.

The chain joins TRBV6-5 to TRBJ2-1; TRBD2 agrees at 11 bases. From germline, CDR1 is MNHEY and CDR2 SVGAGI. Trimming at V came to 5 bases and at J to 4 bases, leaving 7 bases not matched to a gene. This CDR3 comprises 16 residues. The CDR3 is CASSTRLAGKYNEQFF. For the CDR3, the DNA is TGTGCCAGCAGTACAAGACTAGCGGGGAAATACAATGAGCAGTTCTTC.

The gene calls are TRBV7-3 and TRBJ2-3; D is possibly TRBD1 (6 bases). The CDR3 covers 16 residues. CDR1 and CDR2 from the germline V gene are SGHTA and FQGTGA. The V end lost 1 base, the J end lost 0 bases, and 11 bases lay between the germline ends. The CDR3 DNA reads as TGTGCCAGCAGCTTAAGTCCAGGGGCAAGCACAGATACGCAGTATTTT. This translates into CASSLSPGASTDTQYF.

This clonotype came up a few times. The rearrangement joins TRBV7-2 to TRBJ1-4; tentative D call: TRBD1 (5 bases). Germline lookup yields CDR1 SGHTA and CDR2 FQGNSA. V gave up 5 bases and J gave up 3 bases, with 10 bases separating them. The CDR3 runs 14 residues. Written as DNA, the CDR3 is TGTGCCAGCAGCACAGAAGGGGCTAATGAAAAACTGTTTTTT. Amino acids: CASSTEGANEKLFF.

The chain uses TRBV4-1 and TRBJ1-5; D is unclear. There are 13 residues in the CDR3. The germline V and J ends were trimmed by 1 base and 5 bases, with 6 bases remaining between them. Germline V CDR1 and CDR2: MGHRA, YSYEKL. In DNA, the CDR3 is TGCGCCAGCAGCCAAGCGCCCTATCAGCCCCAGCATTTT. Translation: CASSQAPYQPQHF.

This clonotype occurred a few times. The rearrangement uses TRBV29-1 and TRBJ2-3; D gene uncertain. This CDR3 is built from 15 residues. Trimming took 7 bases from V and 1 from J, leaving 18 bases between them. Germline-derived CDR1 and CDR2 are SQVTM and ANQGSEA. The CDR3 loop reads CSALTWTDRTDTQYF. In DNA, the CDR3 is TGCAGCGCTCTCACCTGGACGGACCGCACAGATACGCAGTATTTT.

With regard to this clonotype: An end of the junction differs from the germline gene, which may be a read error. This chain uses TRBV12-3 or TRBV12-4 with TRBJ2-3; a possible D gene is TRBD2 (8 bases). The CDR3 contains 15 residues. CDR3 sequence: CASSHSGDSTGTQYF. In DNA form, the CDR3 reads TGTGCCAGCAGCCATAGCGGGGACAGCACAGGTACGCAGTATTTT.